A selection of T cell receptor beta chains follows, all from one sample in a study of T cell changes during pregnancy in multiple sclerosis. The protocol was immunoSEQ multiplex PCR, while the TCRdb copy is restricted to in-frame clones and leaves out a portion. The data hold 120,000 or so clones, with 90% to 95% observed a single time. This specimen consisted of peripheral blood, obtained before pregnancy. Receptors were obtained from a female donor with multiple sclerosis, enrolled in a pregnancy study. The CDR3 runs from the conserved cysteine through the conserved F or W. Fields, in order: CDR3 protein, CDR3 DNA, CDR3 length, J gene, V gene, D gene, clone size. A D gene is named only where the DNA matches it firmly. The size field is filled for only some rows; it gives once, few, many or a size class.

CDR3aa: CASSTQTQYF
CDR3nt: TGTGCCAGCAGCACTCAGACCCAGTACTTC
len: 10
j_gene: TRBJ2-5
v_gene: TRBV2
d_gene: NA
abundance: NA

CDR3aa: CASSLTRRQAYNEQFF
CDR3nt: TGTGCCAGTAGTCTAACGAGAAGACAGGCTTACAATGAGCAGTTCTTC
len: 16
j_gene: TRBJ2-1
v_gene: TRBV19
d_gene: NA
abundance: once

CDR3aa: CASSLGRRGGETQYF
CDR3nt: TGTGCCAGCAGCTTAGGGCGGAGGGGGGGGGAGACCCAGTACTTC
len: 15
j_gene: TRBJ2-5
v_gene: TRBV7-2
d_gene: NA
abundance: NA

CDR3aa: CASSPVTGDDGELFF
CDR3nt: TGCGCCAGCAGCCCGGTGACAGGGGATGACGGGGAGCTGTTTTTT
len: 15
j_gene: TRBJ2-2
v_gene: TRBV5-1
d_gene: TRBD1
abundance: NA

CDR3aa: CASSKSRVKGCYGYTF
CDR3nt: TGTGCCAGCAGCAAAAGTCGAGTTAAGGGGTGTTATGGCTACACCTTC
len: 16
j_gene: TRBJ1-2
v_gene: TRBV21-1
d_gene: NA
abundance: NA

CDR3aa: CAISERREGRPGELFF
CDR3nt: TGTGCCATCAGTGAGAGGCGGGAGGGCCGCCCCGGGGAGCTGTTTTTT
len: 16
j_gene: TRBJ2-2
v_gene: TRBV10-3
d_gene: TRBD2
abundance: NA

CDR3aa: CASSQRGGEQPQHF
CDR3nt: TGCGCCAGCAGCCAACGGGGGGGCGAACAGCCCCAGCATTTT
len: 14
j_gene: TRBJ1-5
v_gene: TRBV5-1
d_gene: NA
abundance: once

CDR3aa: CASSVLAGLTDTQYF
CDR3nt: TGTGCCAGCAGCGTACTGGCGGGCCTCACAGATACGCAGTATTTT
len: 15
j_gene: TRBJ2-3
v_gene: TRBV9
d_gene: NA
abundance: NA

CDR3aa: CASRGGLGASGPRTDTQYF
CDR3nt: TGCGCCAGCAGGGGGGGCCTTGGGGCTAGCGGACCCCGCACAGATACGCAGTATTTT
len: 19
j_gene: TRBJ2-3
v_gene: TRBV10-1
d_gene: NA
abundance: NA

CDR3aa: CAWTGQGPTGELFF
CDR3nt: TGTGCCTGGACGGGACAGGGGCCGACCGGGGAGCTGTTTTTT
len: 14
j_gene: TRBJ2-2
v_gene: TRBV30
d_gene: TRBD1
abundance: NA

CDR3aa: CASSRRLAGADNEQFF
CDR3nt: TGTGCCAGCAGCAGGCGCCTAGCGGGGGCCGACAATGAGCAGTTCTTC
len: 16
j_gene: TRBJ2-1
v_gene: TRBV7-3
d_gene: TRBD2
abundance: few

CDR3aa: CASSVYNPWGAITGELFF
CDR3nt: TGTGCCAGCAGCGTATATAATCCGTGGGGAGCGATTACCGGGGAGCTGTTTTTT
len: 18
j_gene: TRBJ2-2
v_gene: TRBV9
d_gene: NA
abundance: NA

CDR3aa: CASSLGRGNYEQYF
CDR3nt: TGTGCCAGCAGCTTAGGCAGGGGTAACTACGAGCAGTACTTC
len: 14
j_gene: TRBJ2-7
v_gene: TRBV11-3
d_gene: NA
abundance: NA

CDR3aa: CASSLRRDAQNEQFF
CDR3nt: TGTGCCAGCAGCTTAAGACGGGATGCTCAAAATGAGCAGTTCTTC
len: 15
j_gene: TRBJ2-1
v_gene: TRBV7-3
d_gene: NA
abundance: once